Listed here are 21 T cell receptor beta chains from one sample, sequenced in a study of blood T cell repertoires in COVID-19. Profiling relied on immunoSEQ multiplex PCR, and the TCRdb table lists in-frame clones only, not all of them. The sample carries some 230,000 clones, 86% recorded once. Sequencing was performed on peripheral blood. The source is a woman between 45 and 65 years old with COVID-19, enrolled during active disease.

This chain links TRBV3-1 (or the pseudogene TRBV3-2) with TRBJ1-6; weak D call: TRBD1 (6 bases). Trimming left V 1 base short and J 0 bases short, with 19 bases between. The germline CDR1 and CDR2 sequences are LGHDT and YNNKEL (reference sequence). The CDR3 spans 20 residues. The CDR3 sequence: CASSQGATTGLSSYNSPLHF. CDR3 bases: TGTGCCAGCAGCCAAGGGGCAACCACAGGGTTAAGCTCCTATAATTCACCCCTCCACTTT.

The CDR3 loop is CAISASLQGVDEKLFF. CDR3 in DNA: TGTGCCATCAGTGCTTCTTTACAGGGGGTTGATGAAAAACTGTTTTTT. The chain employs TRBV10-3 and TRBJ1-4, with 8 nucleotides matching TRBD1. J was trimmed by 6 bases and V by 4 bases; bases with no gene match: 10. The CDR3 runs 16 residues. Germline-derived CDR1 and CDR2 are ENHRY and SYGVKD.

The J gene is TRBJ2-7, the V gene TRBV7-2; TRBD2 matches 7 bases. There are 10 residues in the CDR3. Germline loops: CDR1 SGHTA, CDR2 FQGNSA. The chain's CDR3 is CATAGDEQYF. The DNA of the CDR3 is TGTGCTACGGCGGGGGACGAGCAGTACTTC. Full variable domain (missing parts from reference TRBV7-2 and TRBJ2-7): GAGVSQSPSNKVTEKGKDVELRCDPISGHTALYWYRQSLGQGLEFLIYFQGNSAPDKSGLPSDRFSAERTGGSVSTLTIQRTQQEDSAVYLCATAGDEQYFGPGTRLTVT.

The genes are TRBV7-2 and TRBJ1-3; D remains unclear. CDR1 and CDR2 from the germline V gene are SGHTA and FQGNSA. V was trimmed by 1 base and J by 0 bases, leaving 7 bases between them. The CDR3 length is 15 residues. CDR3 sequence reads: CASSLGGDSGNTIYF. The CDR3 coding sequence is TGTGCCAGCAGCTTAGGCGGGGACTCTGGAAACACCATATATTTT. The variable domain in full, completed from reference TRBV7-2 and TRBJ1-3, reads GAGVSQSPSNKVTEKGKDVELRCDPISGHTALYWYRQSLGQGLEFLIYFQGNSAPDKSGLPSDRFSAERTGGSVSTLTIQRTQQEDSAVYLCASSLGGDSGNTIYFGEGSWLTVV.

The gene calls are TRBV19 and TRBJ2-1, with D possibly matching TRBD2 (5 bases). CDR3 length: 15 residues. From germline, CDR1 is LNHDA and CDR2 SQIVND (reference sequence). Trimming took 1 base from V and 7 from J, leaving 14 bases between them. In nucleotides, the CDR3 is TGTGCCAGTAGTATAGTCGGGGTGTCAAAAAATGAGCAGTTCTTC. It yields the protein CASSIVGVSKNEQFF.

V gene TRBV11-2 combines with J gene TRBJ2-1; 12 nucleotides match TRBD2. The CDR3 loop spans 15 amino acids. Germline V CDR1 and CDR2: SGHAT, FQNNGV. The V segment lost 2 bases and the J segment 8 bases; nucleotides outside the gene matches: 4. The chain's CDR3 is CASSLLAGGGYEQFF. As DNA, the CDR3 is TGTGCCAGCAGCTTACTAGCGGGGGGGGGCTATGAGCAGTTCTTC.

V and J are TRBV19 and TRBJ1-2; possibly TRBD1 for D (6 bases). This CDR3 is built from 15 residues. Trimming shortened V by 3 bases and J by 7 bases, and 18 bases separated the two germline ends. Per the germline V gene, CDR1 is LNHDA and CDR2 is SQIVND (reference sequence). The CDR3 DNA reads TGTGCCAGTAGTATCAGGGGCCCGGCTGCGGCTGGCTACACCTTC. This sequence encodes CASSIRGPAAAGYTF.

The rearrangement links TRBV30 to TRBJ1-5; 8 bases map to TRBD1. CDR3 length equals 15 residues. CDR1 and CDR2 (germline): GTSNPN, SVGIG (reference sequence). With 3 bases clipped from V and 4 bases from J, the junction kept 8 bases outside the gene matches. The CDR3 DNA is TGTGCCTGGAGCGCCGGGACAGGACATAATCAGCCCCAGCATTTT. Its protein is CAWSAGTGHNQPQHF. Full variable domain (rest looked up from reference TRBV30 and TRBJ1-5): SQTIHQWPATLVQPVGSPLSLECTVEGTSNPNLYWYRQAAGRGLQLLFYSVGIGQISSEVPQNLSASRPQDRQFILSSKKLLLSDSGFYLCAWSAGTGHNQPQHFGDGTRLSIL.

The chain combines TRBV10-3 with TRBJ1-3; no firm D call. V dropped 6 bases and J dropped 0 bases, with 9 bases sitting between them. This CDR3 has 14 amino acids. The germline CDR1 and CDR2 sequences are ENHRY and SYGVKD. The chain's CDR3 is CAIRGQSSGNTIYF. CDR3 sequence (DNA): TGTGCCATCAGGGGCCAGAGCTCTGGAAACACCATATATTTT.

This sequence joins TRBV19 and TRBJ1-5; a possible D gene is TRBD1 (5 bases). Germline loops: CDR1 LNHDA, CDR2 SQIVND (reference sequence). V was pared by 5 bases and J by 1 base, with 9 bases between. This CDR3 has 14 residues. As DNA, the CDR3 is TGTGCCAGTAGTCCACAGGAAAGCAATCAGCCCCAGCATTTT. Amino acid sequence: CASSPQESNQPQHF.

A single count supports this clone. The chain is built from TRBV6-5 and TRBJ1-2; 7 bases are shared with TRBD1. The trim removed 6 bases at V and 4 bases at J, leaving 11 bases unmatched. Germline loops: CDR1 MNHEY, CDR2 SVGAGI. The CDR3 covers 15 residues. The CDR3 loop reads CASRSGGTGVYGYTF. DNA of the CDR3: TGTGCCAGCAGGTCGGGCGGAACAGGGGTCTATGGCTACACCTTC.

This clone is a singleton in its sample. The rearrangement links TRBV2 to TRBJ2-3; D is undetermined. This CDR3 is 12 amino acids long. Germline V lookup: CDR1 SNHLY, CDR2 FYNNEI. Trimming removed 7 bases at V and 1 base at J, with 6 bases between. The CDR3, as DNA: TGTGCCAGCACCGGAGGCACAGATACGCAGTATTTT. Translation: CASTGGTDTQYF.

The rearrangement joins TRBV28 to TRBJ1-5; 7 bases agree with TRBD1. In germline, CDR1 is MDHEN, CDR2 SYDVKM. With 8 bases clipped from V and 4 bases from J, the junction kept 11 bases outside the gene matches. The CDR3 has 15 amino acids. The CDR3 reads CASRQGGRLNQPQHF. The CDR3 DNA reads TGTGCCAGCCGGCAGGGGGGAAGACTAAATCAGCCCCAGCATTTT.

This clone came up a few times. The chain uses TRBV6-1 and TRBJ1-6; D might be TRBD1 (5 bases). This CDR3 contains 18 residues. CDR1 and CDR2 (germline): MNHNS, SASEGT. V was shortened by 2 bases and J by 2 bases, with 16 bases between the two germline ends. CDR3 sequence: CASSEPGGGDTYNSPLHF. The CDR3 nucleotides are TGTGCCAGCAGTGAACCCGGCGGGGGAGACACCTATAATTCACCCCTCCACTTT.

This chain connects TRBV9 to TRBJ2-1; TRBD1 might be the D (6 bases). Germline V gene sequence: CDR1 SGDLS, CDR2 YYNGEE. V lost 0 bases and J 4 bases, leaving 14 bases between the germline ends. The CDR3 covers 16 residues. The DNA of the CDR3 is TGTGCCAGCAGCGTAGTAACAGGGCTGGGGTACAATGAGCAGTTCTTC. Its protein is CASSVVTGLGYNEQFF.

This chain connects TRBV5-1 to TRBJ1-2; no firm D call. Germline values: CDR1 SGHRS, CDR2 YFSETQ. Between the trimmed V and J ends, which lost 1 base and 5 bases, there was a span of 12 bases. The CDR3 runs to 14 residues. The CDR3 region is CASSLSGGGYGYTF. CDR3 DNA sequence: TGCGCCAGCAGCTTGTCCGGCGGCGGGTATGGCTACACCTTC.

The chain employs TRBV1 and TRBJ2-5; TRBD2 was called by the table and not checked on the DNA. TRBV1 is annotated as a pseudogene. This CDR3 has 12 amino acids. The DNA for the CDR3 is TGCACCAGCAGCCTTCCTTTAGAGACCCAGTACTTC. This sequence encodes CTSSLPLETQYF.

The chain is built from TRBV18 and TRBJ1-2; D is uncertain. Deletions cut 2 bases from V and 3 bases from J, with 7 bases between. This CDR3 is 13 amino acids long. Germline loops: CDR1 KGHSH, CDR2 LQKENI. This CDR3 is CASSPEVDYGYTF. As DNA, the CDR3 is TGTGCCAGCTCACCAGAGGTGGACTATGGCTACACCTTC.

CDR3 amino acids: CASSLLGGLDYGYTF. CDR3 sequence (DNA): TGTGCCAGCAGTTTATTGGGAGGGTTGGACTATGGCTACACCTTC. This chain joins TRBV27 and TRBJ1-2; the D is unclear. Germline CDR1 and CDR2: MNHEY and SMNVEV (reference sequence). CDR3 length equals 15 residues. Trimming left V 1 base short and J 3 bases short, with 12 bases between.

This chain links TRBV5-1 with TRBJ2-3; 8 nucleotides match TRBD2. The germline gives CDR1 SGHRS, CDR2 YFSETQ. The CDR3 contains 16 residues. J was trimmed by 0 bases and V by 4 bases; bases with no gene match: 7. The CDR3 DNA follows: TGCGCCAGCAGCCTATTAGCGGGGTTAAGCACAGATACGCAGTATTTT. It translates to CASSLLAGLSTDTQYF.

The chain has TRBV10-1 and TRBJ2-2; no clear D gene. Germline V gene sequence: CDR1 WNHNN, CDR2 SYGVQD (reference sequence). V dropped 3 bases and J dropped 5 bases, with 7 bases sitting between them. The CDR3 runs to 13 residues. CDR3 sequence reads: CASSEVRTGELFF. The CDR3 DNA is TGCGCCAGCAGTGAAGTGCGGACCGGGGAGCTGTTTTTT.